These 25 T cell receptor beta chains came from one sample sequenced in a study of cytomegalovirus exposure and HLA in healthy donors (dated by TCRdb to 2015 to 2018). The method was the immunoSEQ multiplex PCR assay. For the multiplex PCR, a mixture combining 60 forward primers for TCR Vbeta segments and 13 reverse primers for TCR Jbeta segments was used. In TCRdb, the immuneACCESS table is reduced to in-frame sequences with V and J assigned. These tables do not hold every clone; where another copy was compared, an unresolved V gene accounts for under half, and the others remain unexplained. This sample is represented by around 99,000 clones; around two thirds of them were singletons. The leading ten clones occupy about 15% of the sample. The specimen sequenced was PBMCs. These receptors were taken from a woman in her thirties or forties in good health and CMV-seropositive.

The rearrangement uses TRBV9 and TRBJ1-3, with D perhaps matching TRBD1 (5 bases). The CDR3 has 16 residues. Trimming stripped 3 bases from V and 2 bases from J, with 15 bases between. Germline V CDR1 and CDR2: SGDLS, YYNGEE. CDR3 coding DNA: TGTGCCAGCAGCGCCGGGACCGGGAGAGCTGGAAACACCATATATTTT. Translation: CASSAGTGRAGNTIYF.

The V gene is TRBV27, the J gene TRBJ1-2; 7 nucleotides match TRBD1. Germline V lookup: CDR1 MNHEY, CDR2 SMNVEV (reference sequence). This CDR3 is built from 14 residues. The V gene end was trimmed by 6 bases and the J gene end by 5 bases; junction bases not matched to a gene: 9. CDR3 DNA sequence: TGTGCCAGCAGGGCCGAGGGACAGATTTATGGCTACACCTTC. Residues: CASRAEGQIYGYTF.

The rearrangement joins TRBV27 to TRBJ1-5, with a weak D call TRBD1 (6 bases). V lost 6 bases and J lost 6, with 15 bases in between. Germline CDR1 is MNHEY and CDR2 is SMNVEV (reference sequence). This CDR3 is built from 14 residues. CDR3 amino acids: CASSPNRAGQPQHF. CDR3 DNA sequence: TGTGCCAGCAGCCCCAACAGGGCGGGTCAGCCCCAGCATTTT.

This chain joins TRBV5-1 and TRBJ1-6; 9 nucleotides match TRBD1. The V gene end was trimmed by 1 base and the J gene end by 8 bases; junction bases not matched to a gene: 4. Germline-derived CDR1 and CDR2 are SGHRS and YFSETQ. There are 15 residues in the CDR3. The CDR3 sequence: CASSLTGGSDSPLHF. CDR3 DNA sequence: TGCGCCAGCAGCTTGACAGGGGGCTCCGATTCACCCCTCCACTTT.

The CDR3 DNA reads TGTGCCAGCAGCTTAGCGCCGGGACAGGCCGAATATGGCTACACCTTC. Amino acids: CASSLAPGQAEYGYTF. The chain carries TRBV7-2 and TRBJ1-2; 8 bases are a match to TRBD1. This CDR3 has 16 residues. From germline, CDR1 is SGHTA and CDR2 FQGNSA. Unmatched junction bases numbered 8, after V lost 0 bases and J lost 5 bases.

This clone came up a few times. The chain's CDR3 is CASSRDSSSEGYTF. The CDR3 DNA reads TGTGCCAGCAGCCGGGACAGCTCCTCGGAGGGCTACACCTTC. This chain links TRBV6-5 with TRBJ1-2; 7 bases are a match to TRBD1. After removal of 6 bases from V and 8 bases from J, the junction contained 12 bases not matched to a gene. The CDR3 is made up of 14 amino acids. Germline V gives CDR1 MNHEY, CDR2 SVGAGI.

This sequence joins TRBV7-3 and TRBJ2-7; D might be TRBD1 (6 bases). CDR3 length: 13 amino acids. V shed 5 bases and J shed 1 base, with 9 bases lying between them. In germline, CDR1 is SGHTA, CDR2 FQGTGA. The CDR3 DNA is TGTGCCAGCAGCACCGGGACATCCTACGAGCAGTACTTC. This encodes CASSTGTSYEQYF.

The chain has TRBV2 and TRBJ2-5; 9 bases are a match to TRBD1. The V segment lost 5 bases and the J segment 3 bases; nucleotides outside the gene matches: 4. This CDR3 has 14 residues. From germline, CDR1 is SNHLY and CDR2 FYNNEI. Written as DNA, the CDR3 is TGTGCCAGCAGTCCGGGACAGGGAGAAGAGACCCAGTACTTC. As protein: CASSPGQGEETQYF.

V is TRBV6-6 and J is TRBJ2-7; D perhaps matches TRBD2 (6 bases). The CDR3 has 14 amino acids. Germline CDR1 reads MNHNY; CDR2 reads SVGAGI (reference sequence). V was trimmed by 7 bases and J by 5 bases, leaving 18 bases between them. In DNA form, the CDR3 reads TGTGCCAGCATTTCTGGACCAGGAGGGCACGAGCAGTACTTC. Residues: CASISGPGGHEQYF.

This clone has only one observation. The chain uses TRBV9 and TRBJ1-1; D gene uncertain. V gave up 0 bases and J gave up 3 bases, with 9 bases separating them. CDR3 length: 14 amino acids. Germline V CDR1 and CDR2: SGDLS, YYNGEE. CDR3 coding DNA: TGTGCCAGCAGCGTAGACCCCCGGGACACTGAAGCTTTCTTT. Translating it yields CASSVDPRDTEAFF.

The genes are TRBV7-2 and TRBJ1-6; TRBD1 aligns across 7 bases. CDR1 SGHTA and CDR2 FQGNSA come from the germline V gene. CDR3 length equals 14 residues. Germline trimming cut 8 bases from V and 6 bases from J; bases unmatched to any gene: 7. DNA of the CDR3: TGTGCCAGCCGGAAGACAGGGATTAATTCACCCCTCCACTTT. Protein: CASRKTGINSPLHF. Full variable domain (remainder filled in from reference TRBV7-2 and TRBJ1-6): GAGVSQSPSNKVTEKGKDVELRCDPISGHTALYWYRQSLGQGLEFLIYFQGNSAPDKSGLPSDRFSAERTGGSVSTLTIQRTQQEDSAVYLCASRKTGINSPLHFGNGTRLTVT.

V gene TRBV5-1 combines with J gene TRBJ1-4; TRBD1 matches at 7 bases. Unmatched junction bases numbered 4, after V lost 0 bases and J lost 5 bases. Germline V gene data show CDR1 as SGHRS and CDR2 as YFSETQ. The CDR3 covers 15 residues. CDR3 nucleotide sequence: TGCGCCAGCAGCTTGGGGGCAGGGGGAAATGAAAAACTGTTTTTT. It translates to CASSLGAGGNEKLFF.

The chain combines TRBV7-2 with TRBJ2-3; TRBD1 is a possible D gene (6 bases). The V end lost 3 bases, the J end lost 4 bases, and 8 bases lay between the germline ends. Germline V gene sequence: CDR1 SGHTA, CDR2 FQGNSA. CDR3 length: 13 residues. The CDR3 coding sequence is TGTGCCAGCAGCTTTGGGACACCAGATACGCAGTATTTT. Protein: CASSFGTPDTQYF.

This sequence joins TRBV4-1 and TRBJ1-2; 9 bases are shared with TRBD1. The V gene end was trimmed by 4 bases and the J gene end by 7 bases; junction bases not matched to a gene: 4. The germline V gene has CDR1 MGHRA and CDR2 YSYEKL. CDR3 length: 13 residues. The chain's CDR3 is CASSLDRGGGYTF. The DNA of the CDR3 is TGCGCCAGCAGCCTGGACAGGGGAGGTGGCTACACCTTC.

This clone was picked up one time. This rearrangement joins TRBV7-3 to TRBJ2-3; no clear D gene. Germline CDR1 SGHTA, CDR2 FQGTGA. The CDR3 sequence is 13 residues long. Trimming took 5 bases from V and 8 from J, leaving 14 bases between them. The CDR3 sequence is CASSPMLEATQYF. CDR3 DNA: TGTGCCAGCAGCCCGATGCTAGAGGCTACGCAGTATTTT.

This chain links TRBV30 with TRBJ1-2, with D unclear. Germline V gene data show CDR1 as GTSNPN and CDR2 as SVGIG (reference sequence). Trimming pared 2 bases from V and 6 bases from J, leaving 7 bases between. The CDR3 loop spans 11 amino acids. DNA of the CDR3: TGTGCCTGGAGTTGGGGAGATGGCTACACCTTC. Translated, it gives CAWSWGDGYTF.

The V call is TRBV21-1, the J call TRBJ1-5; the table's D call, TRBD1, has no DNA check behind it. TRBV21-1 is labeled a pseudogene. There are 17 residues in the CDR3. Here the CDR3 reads CASSKRAPGTGDQPQHF. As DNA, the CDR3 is TGTGCCAGCAGCAAAAGGGCTCCCGGGACAGGGGATCAGCCCCAGCATTTT.

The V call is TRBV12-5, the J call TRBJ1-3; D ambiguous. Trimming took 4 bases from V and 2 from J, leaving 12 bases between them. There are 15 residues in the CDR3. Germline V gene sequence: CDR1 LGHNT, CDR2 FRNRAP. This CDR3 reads CASGSPGLTGNTIYF. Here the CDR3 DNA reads TGTGCTAGTGGTTCCCCAGGATTAACTGGAAACACCATATATTTT.

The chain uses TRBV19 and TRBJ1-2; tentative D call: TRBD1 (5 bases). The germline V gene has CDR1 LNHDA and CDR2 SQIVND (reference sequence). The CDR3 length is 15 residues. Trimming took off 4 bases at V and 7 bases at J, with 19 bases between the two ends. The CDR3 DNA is TGTGCCAGTAGTACGGTCGCTGACAGAAATAGTGGCTACACCTTC. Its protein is CASSTVADRNSGYTF.

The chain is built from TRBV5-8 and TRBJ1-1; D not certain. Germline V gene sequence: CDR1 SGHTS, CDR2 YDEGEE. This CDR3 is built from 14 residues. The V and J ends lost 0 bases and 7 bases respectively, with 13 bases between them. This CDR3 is CASSLDGAGGEAFF. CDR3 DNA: TGTGCCAGCAGCTTGGACGGTGCGGGCGGTGAAGCTTTCTTT.

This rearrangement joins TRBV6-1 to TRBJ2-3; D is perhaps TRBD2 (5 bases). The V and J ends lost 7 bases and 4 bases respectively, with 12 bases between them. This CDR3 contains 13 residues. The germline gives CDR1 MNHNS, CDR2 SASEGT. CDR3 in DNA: TGTGCCAGCACCCTTCGGGGTTCAGATACGCAGTATTTT. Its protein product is CASTLRGSDTQYF.

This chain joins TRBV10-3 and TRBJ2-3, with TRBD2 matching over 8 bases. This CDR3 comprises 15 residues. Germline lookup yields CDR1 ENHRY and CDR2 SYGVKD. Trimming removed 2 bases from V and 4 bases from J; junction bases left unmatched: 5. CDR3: CAISERGGGADTQYF. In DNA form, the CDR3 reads TGTGCCATCAGTGAGCGGGGGGGCGGCGCAGATACGCAGTATTTT.

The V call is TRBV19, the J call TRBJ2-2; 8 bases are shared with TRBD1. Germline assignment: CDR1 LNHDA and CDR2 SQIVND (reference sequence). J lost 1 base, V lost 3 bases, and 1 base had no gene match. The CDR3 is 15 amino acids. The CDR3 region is CASSIGTGNTGELFF. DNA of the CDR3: TGTGCCAGTAGTATTGGGACAGGGAACACCGGGGAGCTGTTTTTT.

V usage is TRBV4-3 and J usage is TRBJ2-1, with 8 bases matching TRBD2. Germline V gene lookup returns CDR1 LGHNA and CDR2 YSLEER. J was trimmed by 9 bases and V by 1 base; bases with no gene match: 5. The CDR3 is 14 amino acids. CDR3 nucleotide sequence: TGCGCCAGCAGCCAAGTCATACTAGCGGTTGAGCAGTTCTTC. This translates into CASSQVILAVEQFF.

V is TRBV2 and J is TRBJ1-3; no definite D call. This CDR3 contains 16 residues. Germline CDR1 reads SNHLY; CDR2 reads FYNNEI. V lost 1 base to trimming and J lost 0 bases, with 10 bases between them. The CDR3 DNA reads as TGTGCCAGCAGTGAAGAAATCAGGTCCTCTGGAAACACCATATATTTT. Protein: CASSEEIRSSGNTIYF.